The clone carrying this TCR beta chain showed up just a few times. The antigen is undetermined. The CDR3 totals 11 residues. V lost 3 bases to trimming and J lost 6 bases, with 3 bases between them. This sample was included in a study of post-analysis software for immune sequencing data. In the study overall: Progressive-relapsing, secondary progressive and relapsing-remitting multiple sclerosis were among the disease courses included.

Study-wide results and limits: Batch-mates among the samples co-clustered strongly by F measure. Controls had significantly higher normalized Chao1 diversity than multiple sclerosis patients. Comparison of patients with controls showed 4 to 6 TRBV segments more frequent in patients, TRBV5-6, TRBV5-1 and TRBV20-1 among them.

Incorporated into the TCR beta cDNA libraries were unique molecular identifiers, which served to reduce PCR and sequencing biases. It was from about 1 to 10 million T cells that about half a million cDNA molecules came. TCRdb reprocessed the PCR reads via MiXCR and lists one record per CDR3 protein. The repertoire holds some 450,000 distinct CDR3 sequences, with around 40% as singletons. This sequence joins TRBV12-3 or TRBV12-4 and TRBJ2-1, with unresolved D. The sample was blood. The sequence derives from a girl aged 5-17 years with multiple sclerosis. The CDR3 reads CASSFSNEQFF. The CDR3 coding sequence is TGTGCCAGCAGTTTTTCCAATGAGCAGTTCTTC.